Listed here are 18 T cell receptor beta chains from one sample, sequenced in a study of cytomegalovirus exposure and HLA in healthy donors. PCR used 60 Vbeta primers and 13 Jbeta primers. Assay used: immunoSEQ multiplex PCR; TCRdb lists only in-frame clones, some missing. The table includes around 88,000 clones, 60% to 80% detected once. The sequenced material came from PBMCs. Source of these receptors: a man in his forties or fifties in good health and CMV-seropositive.

The chain combines TRBV6-5 with TRBJ1-6, with TRBD1 matching over 9 bases. V lost 5 bases, J lost 9 bases, and 8 bases stayed unmatched. CDR3 length equals 15 residues. Germline assignment: CDR1 MNHEY and CDR2 SVGAGI. The CDR3 coding sequence is TGTGCCAGCAGTCCCTCAGTGACAGGGGGTTCACCCCTCCACTTT. The encoded protein is CASSPSVTGGSPLHF.

The chain has TRBV9 and TRBJ2-3; 13 positions agree with TRBD2. The CDR3 covers 17 residues. The V segment lost 3 bases and the J segment 2 bases; nucleotides outside the gene matches: 6. Germline V lookup: CDR1 SGDLS, CDR2 YYNGEE. CDR3 loop: CASSAETSGGPTDTQYF. The CDR3 coding sequence is TGTGCCAGCAGCGCCGAGACTAGCGGGGGGCCCACAGATACGCAGTATTTT.

This clone came up a few times. The chain links TRBV19 to TRBJ1-2; 12 nucleotides match TRBD1. The CDR3 consists of 16 residues. Losses at the gene ends were 3 bases for V and 7 bases for J; bases not matched to a gene: 9. Germline CDR1 is LNHDA and CDR2 is SQIVND (reference sequence). The CDR3 DNA sequence: TGTGCCAGTAGTATCTCCGGGACAGGGGGCGAGTCTGGCTACACCTTC. It codes for CASSISGTGGESGYTF.

The J gene is TRBJ1-1, the V gene TRBV10-3; TRBD1 matches 9 bases. CDR1 and CDR2 (germline): ENHRY, SYGVKD. The CDR3 sequence is 15 residues long. After removal of 0 bases from V and 9 bases from J, the junction contained 8 bases not matched to a gene. Here the CDR3 reads CAISESRGDREQAFF. CDR3 nucleotide sequence: TGTGCCATCAGTGAGTCCCGGGGGGACAGGGAGCAAGCTTTCTTT.

This clone has a handful of counts. This chain connects TRBV15 to TRBJ2-3, with a weak D call TRBD2 (6 bases). Germline CDR1 reads LNHNV; CDR2 reads YYDKDF (reference sequence). The V and J ends lost 1 base and 4 bases respectively, with 9 bases between them. The CDR3 loop spans 14 amino acids. The CDR3 bases are TGTGCCACCAGCAGAGGAGCTAGCGCAGATACGCAGTATTTT. Protein sequence: CATSRGASADTQYF.

The gene calls are TRBV28 and TRBJ1-5; tentative D call: TRBD1 (6 bases). Germline V gives CDR1 MDHEN, CDR2 SYDVKM. This CDR3 is 14 amino acids long. V lost 8 bases, J lost 6 bases, and 17 bases lay in between. CDR3 region: CASDRGGAGQPQHF. DNA of the CDR3: TGTGCCAGCGATAGGGGGGGGGCTGGTCAGCCCCAGCATTTT. Based on the CDR3 plus reference TRBV28 and TRBJ1-5, the full variable domain is DVKVTQSSRYLVKRTGEKVFLECVQDMDHENMFWYRQDPGLGLRLIYFSYDVKMKEKGDIPEGYSVSREKKERFSLILESASTNQTSMYLCASDRGGAGQPQHFGDGTRLSIL.

This chain joins TRBV28 and TRBJ2-3, with TRBD2 identical over 11 bases. The CDR3 length is 16 residues. The ends lost 3 bases at V and 3 bases at J; junction bases unmatched: 5. Germline CDR1 MDHEN, CDR2 SYDVKM. The CDR3 loop reads CASSFALAGATDTQYF. The DNA of the CDR3 is TGTGCCAGCAGTTTTGCACTAGCGGGGGCGACAGATACGCAGTATTTT.

A note on this clone: Sequence at one end of the junction differs from germline and may be a read error. J is TRBJ1-2 and V is TRBV7-2; weak D call: TRBD1 (5 bases). Per germline, CDR1 SGHTA and CDR2 FQGNSA. The CDR3 loop spans 15 amino acids. In nucleotides, the CDR3 is TGTGCCAGCACCACACCCGCCGCGGGGCAGGGTGGCTACCCCTTC. It codes for CASTTPAAGQGGYPF.

This clone has a handful of counts. This rearrangement joins TRBV2 to TRBJ1-1; perhaps TRBD1 as D (6 bases). The CDR3 is 14 residues long. V lost 8 bases and J lost 2, with 15 bases in between. Germline lookup yields CDR1 SNHLY and CDR2 FYNNEI. For the CDR3, the DNA is TGTGCCAGCGGGTGGGGGGGCCCAAACACTGAAGCTTTCTTT. Its translation: CASGWGGPNTEAFF.

A single count supports this clone. One end of the junction does not line up with germline, which may come from a read error. The chain recombines TRBV5-1 with TRBJ1-5; D is uncertain. Germline V lookup: CDR1 SGHRS, CDR2 YFSETQ. The CDR3 is 15 residues long. The CDR3 loop reads CASSPGVGSNQPQNF. CDR3 DNA sequence: TGCGCCAGCAGCCCCGGGGTCGGCAGCAATCAGCCCCAGAATTTT.

The sample holds one count of this clone. This chain joins TRBV5-6 and TRBJ2-7, with 9 bases fitting TRBD2. V trimming: 3 bases; J trimming: 2 bases; junction bases outside the gene matches: 9. In germline, CDR1 is SGHDT, CDR2 YYEEEE. The CDR3 consists of 16 residues. CDR3 sequence reads: CASSWGSGGRAYEQYF. Written as DNA, the CDR3 is TGTGCCAGCAGCTGGGGGAGCGGGGGGCGCGCCTACGAGCAGTACTTC. The full variable domain, completed using reference TRBV5-6 and TRBJ2-7, is DAGVTQSPTHLIKTRGQQVTLRCSPKSGHDTVSWYQQALGQGPQFIFQYYEEEERQRGNFPDRFSGHQFPNYSSELNVNALLLGDSALYLCASSWGSGGRAYEQYFGPGTRLTVT.

The J gene is TRBJ1-1, the V gene TRBV28, with 8 nucleotides matching TRBD1. The V gene's germline CDR1 is MDHEN and CDR2 SYDVKM. The CDR3 is made up of 15 amino acids. V lost 2 bases and J lost 1; bases outside the gene matches: 3. The CDR3 loop is CASSLGGTGNTEAFF. Written as DNA, the CDR3 is TGTGCCAGCAGTTTAGGGGGGACAGGGAACACTGAAGCTTTCTTT.

This clone appeared a single time. V and J are TRBV19 and TRBJ2-2; no clear D. CDR3 length: 15 amino acids. V was cut by 6 bases and J by 3 bases, with 14 bases left in between. CDR1 and CDR2 (germline): LNHDA, SQIVND (reference sequence). In DNA form, the CDR3 reads TGTGCCAGTAGACAACAGCTCCGAGACACCGGGGAGCTGTTTTTT. As protein: CASRQQLRDTGELFF.

The V call is TRBV19, the J call TRBJ1-1; TRBD1 might be the D (5 bases). Per germline, CDR1 LNHDA and CDR2 SQIVND (reference sequence). The CDR3 totals 13 residues. Trimming left V 3 bases short and J 4 bases short, with 9 bases between. The CDR3 DNA is TGTGCCAGTAGTATTTTCAGGGCCACTGAAGCTTTCTTT. This translates into CASSIFRATEAFF.

V is TRBV7-8 and J is TRBJ2-5; TRBD2 agrees at 7 bases. With V trimmed by 3 bases and J by 9 bases, 7 bases remained unmatched. Germline V gene lookup returns CDR1 SGHVS and CDR2 FQNEAQ. There are 13 residues in the CDR3. The CDR3 coding sequence is TGTGCCAGCAGCTTGGGCGGGGGACTGGCCCAGTACTTC. It codes for CASSLGGGLAQYF.

The chain is built from TRBV19 and TRBJ2-2; 8 nucleotides line up with TRBD1. The CDR3 runs 15 residues. Trimming removed 9 bases from V and 0 bases from J; junction bases left unmatched: 6. The germline V gene has CDR1 LNHDA and CDR2 SQIVND (reference sequence). CDR3 in amino acids: CASRQGSPNTGELFF. CDR3 nucleotide sequence: TGTGCCAGCCGACAGGGGTCGCCGAACACCGGGGAGCTGTTTTTT. Full variable domain (rest looked up from reference TRBV19 and TRBJ2-2): DGGITQSPKYLFRKEGQNVTLSCEQNLNHDAMYWYRQDPGQGLRLIYYSQIVNDFQKGDIAEGYSVSREKKESFPLTVTSAQKNPTAFYLCASRQGSPNTGELFFGEGSRLTVL.

The chain uses TRBV19 and TRBJ1-4; the D gene is possibly TRBD1 (6 bases). Trimming pared 8 bases from V and 8 bases from J, leaving 15 bases between. The CDR3 totals 13 residues. Germline values: CDR1 LNHDA, CDR2 SQIVND (reference sequence). In DNA, the CDR3 is TGTGCCAGTGGGGGCCGGATTATGGAAAAACTGTTTTTT. The encoded protein is CASGGRIMEKLFF.

This clone was counted only a few times. The genes are TRBV5-4 and TRBJ2-1; TRBD2 matches 11 bases. V lost 1 base to trimming and J lost 6 bases; unmatched junction nucleotides: 3. The CDR3 extends over 15 amino acids. Germline CDR1 is SGHNT and CDR2 is YYREEE (reference sequence). CDR3 nucleotides: TGTGCCAGCAGCTTGACTAGCGGGGGTGTCAATGAGCAGTTCTTC. Its translation: CASSLTSGGVNEQFF.